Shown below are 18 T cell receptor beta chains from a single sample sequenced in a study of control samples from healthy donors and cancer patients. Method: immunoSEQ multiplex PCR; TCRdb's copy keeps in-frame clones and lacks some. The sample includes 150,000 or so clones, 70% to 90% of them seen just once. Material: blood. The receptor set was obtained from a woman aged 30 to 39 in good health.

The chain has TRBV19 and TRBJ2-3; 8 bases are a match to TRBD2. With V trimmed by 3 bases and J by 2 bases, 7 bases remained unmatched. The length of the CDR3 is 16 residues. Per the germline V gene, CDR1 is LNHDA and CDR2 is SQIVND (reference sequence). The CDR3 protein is CASSISEREFTDTQYF. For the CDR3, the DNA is TGTGCCAGTAGTATCAGCGAGCGGGAGTTCACAGATACGCAGTATTTT.

CDR3 in DNA: TGTGCCAGCAGCCTTCAACTGAACACTGAAGCTTTCTTT. It codes for CASSLQLNTEAFF. The rearrangement links TRBV14 to TRBJ1-1, with no clear D. This CDR3 is 13 amino acids long. V dropped 4 bases and J dropped 0 bases, with 6 bases sitting between them. Germline CDR1 and CDR2: SGHDN and FVKESK.

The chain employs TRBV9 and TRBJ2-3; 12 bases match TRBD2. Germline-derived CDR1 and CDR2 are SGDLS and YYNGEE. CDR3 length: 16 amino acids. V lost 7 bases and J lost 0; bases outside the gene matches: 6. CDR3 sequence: CASRGTSGSSTDTQYF. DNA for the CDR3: TGTGCCAGCCGGGGGACTAGCGGGTCTAGCACAGATACGCAGTATTTT.

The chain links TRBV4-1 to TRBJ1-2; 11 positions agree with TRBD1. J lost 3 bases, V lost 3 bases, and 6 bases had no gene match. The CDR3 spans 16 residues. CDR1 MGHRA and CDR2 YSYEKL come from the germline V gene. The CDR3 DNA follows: TGCGCCAGCAGCCAGGACGGACAGGGGGCTCACTATGGCTACACCTTC. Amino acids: CASSQDGQGAHYGYTF.

This CDR3 reads CASSLDYGGLGGYTF. The CDR3 bases are TGTGCCAGCAGCTTGGATTACGGGGGGCTCGGAGGCTACACCTTC. The chain joins TRBV5-4 to TRBJ1-2; D perhaps matches TRBD1 (6 bases). The germline CDR1 and CDR2 sequences are SGHNT and YYREEE (reference sequence). This CDR3 comprises 15 residues. V was shortened by 0 bases and J by 8 bases, with 17 bases between the two germline ends.

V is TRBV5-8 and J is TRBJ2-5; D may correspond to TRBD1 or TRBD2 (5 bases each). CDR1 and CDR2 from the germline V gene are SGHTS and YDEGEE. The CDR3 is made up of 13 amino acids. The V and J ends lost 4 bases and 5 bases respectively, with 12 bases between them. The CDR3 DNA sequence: TGTGCCAGCAGCCCGGGACCGGGGGAGACCCAGTACTTC. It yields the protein CASSPGPGETQYF.

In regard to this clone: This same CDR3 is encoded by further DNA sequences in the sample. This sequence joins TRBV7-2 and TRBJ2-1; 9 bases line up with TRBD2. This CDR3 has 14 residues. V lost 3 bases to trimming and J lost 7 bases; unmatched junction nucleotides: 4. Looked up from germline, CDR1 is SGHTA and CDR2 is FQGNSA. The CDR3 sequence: CASSFGGGANEQFF. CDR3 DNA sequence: TGTGCCAGCAGCTTTGGCGGGGGGGCGAATGAGCAGTTCTTC.

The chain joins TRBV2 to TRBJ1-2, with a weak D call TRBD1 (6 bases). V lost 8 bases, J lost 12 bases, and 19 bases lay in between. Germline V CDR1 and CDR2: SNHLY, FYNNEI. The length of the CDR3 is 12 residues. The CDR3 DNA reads TGTGCCAGCTGGGATGACGGGGGGCTACACACCTTC. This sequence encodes CASWDDGGLHTF.

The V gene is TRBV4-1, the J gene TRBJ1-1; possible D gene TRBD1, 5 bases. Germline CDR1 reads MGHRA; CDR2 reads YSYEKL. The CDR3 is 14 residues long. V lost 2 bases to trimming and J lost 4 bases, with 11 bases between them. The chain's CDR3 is CASSQNRGATEAFF. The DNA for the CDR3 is TGCGCCAGCAGCCAAAACCGAGGGGCCACTGAAGCTTTCTTT.

CDR3 sequence (DNA): TGTGCCAGCAGCTCCACCGGGACTAGCGGGAGGGATGAGCAGTTCTTC. Its protein product is CASSSTGTSGRDEQFF. This rearrangement joins TRBV7-9 to TRBJ2-1; 16 bases fit TRBD2. The germline V gene encodes CDR1 SEHNR and CDR2 FQNEAQ (reference sequence). This CDR3 region has 16 residues. With 4 bases clipped from V and 8 bases from J, the junction kept 5 bases outside the gene matches.

CDR3 bases: TGTGCCAGCAGCGTAGCTTCGGGGTATGGCTACACCTTC. Translating it yields CASSVASGYGYTF. V gene TRBV9 combines with J gene TRBJ1-2; no firm D call. The CDR3 sequence is 13 residues long. V lost 0 bases and J 5 bases, leaving 8 bases between the germline ends. Germline CDR1 is SGDLS and CDR2 is YYNGEE.

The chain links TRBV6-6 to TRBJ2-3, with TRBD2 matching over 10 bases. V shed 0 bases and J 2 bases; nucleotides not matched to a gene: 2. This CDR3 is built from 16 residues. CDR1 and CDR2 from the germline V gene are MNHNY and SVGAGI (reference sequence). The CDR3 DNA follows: TGTGCCAGCAGTTACTCGAGCGGGAGGGACACAGATACGCAGTATTTT. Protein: CASSYSSGRDTDTQYF.

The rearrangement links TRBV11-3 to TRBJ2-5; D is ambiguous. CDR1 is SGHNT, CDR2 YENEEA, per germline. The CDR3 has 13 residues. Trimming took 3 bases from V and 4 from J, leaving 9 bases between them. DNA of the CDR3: TGTGCCAGCAGCTTGGATGGACGAGAGACCCAGTACTTC. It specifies CASSLDGRETQYF. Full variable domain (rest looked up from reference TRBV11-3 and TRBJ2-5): EAGVVQSPRYKIIEKKQPVAFWCNPISGHNTLYWYLQNLGQGPELLIRYENEEAVDDSQLPKDRFSAERLKGVDSTLKIQPAELGDSAVYLCASSLDGRETQYFGPGTRLLVL.

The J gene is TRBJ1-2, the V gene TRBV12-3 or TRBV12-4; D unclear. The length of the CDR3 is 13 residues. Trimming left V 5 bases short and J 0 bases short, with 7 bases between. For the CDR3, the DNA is TGTGCCAGCAGTACGGGTTCTAACTATGGCTACACCTTC. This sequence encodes CASSTGSNYGYTF.

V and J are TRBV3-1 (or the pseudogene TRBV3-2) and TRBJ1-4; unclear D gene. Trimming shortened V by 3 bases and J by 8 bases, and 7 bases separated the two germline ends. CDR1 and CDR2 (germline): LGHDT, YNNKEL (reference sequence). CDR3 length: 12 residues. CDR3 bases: TGTGCCAGCAGCCACAACTCAGAAAAACTGTTTTTT. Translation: CASSHNSEKLFF.

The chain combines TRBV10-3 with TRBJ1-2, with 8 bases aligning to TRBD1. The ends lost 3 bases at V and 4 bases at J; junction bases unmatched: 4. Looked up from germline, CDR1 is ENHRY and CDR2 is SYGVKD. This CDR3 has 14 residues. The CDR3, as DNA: TGTGCCATCAGTGACAGGGGGCAGGGCTATGGCTACACCTTC. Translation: CAISDRGQGYGYTF.

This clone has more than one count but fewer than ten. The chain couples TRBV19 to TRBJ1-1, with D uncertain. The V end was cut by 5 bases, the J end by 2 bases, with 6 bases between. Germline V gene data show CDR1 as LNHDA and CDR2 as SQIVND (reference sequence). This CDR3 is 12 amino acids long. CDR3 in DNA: TGTGCCAGTAGTGTTCTAAACACTGAAGCTTTCTTT. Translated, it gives CASSVLNTEAFF.

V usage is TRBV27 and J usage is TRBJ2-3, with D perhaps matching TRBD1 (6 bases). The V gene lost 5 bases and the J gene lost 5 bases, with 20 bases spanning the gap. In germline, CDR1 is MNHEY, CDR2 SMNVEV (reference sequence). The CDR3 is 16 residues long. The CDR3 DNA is TGTGCCAGCAGTCCGTCTCGATGGGGGCAGGTAGATACGCAGTATTTT. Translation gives CASSPSRWGQVDTQYF.